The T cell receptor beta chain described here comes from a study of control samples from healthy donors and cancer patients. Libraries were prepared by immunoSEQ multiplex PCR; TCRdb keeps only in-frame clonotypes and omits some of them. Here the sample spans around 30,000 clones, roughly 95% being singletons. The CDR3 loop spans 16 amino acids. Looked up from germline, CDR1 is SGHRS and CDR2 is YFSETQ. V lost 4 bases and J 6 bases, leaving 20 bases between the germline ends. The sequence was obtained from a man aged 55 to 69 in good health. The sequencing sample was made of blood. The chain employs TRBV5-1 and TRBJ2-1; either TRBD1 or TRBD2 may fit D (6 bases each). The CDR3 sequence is CASSRVGDLGGNEQFF. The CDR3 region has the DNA TGCGCCAGCAGCCGTGTCGGGGACTTAGGGGGCAATGAGCAGTTCTTC.